The 18 T cell receptor beta chains given below trace back to one sample, sequenced in a study of blood T cell repertoires in COVID-19 (dated by TCRdb to the early 2020s). To prepare the library, the immunoSEQ multiplex PCR assay was applied. TCRdb carries this immuneACCESS record with in-frame sequences only. Its versions omit some clonotypes, under half of them owing to an unresolved V gene in the studies checked, with the rest unexplained. Present in this sample are 130,000 to 150,000 clones, around 85% of which were seen just once. The ten largest clones represent 3% of the sample. The sample taken for sequencing was peripheral blood. The receptors here all came from a woman aged 40-49 years with active or convalescent COVID-19.

V usage is TRBV6-2 or TRBV6-3 and J usage is TRBJ2-7, with D unresolved. This CDR3 contains 13 residues. Trimming pared 6 bases from V and 2 bases from J, leaving 11 bases between. Germline lookup yields CDR1 MNHEY and CDR2 SVGEGT. The CDR3 spells CASSNSGPYEQYF. The CDR3, as DNA: TGTGCCAGCAGCAACAGTGGGCCCTACGAGCAGTACTTC.

This sequence joins TRBV4-1 and TRBJ1-1, with a weak D call TRBD1 (6 bases). This CDR3 comprises 15 residues. V gave up 4 bases and J gave up 5 bases, with 17 bases separating them. CDR1 and CDR2 (germline): MGHRA, YSYEKL. The CDR3, as DNA: TGCGCCAGCAGCCTAAGACCGAGGGGGTTGACTGAAGCTTTCTTT. This gives the protein CASSLRPRGLTEAFF.

The rearrangement joins TRBV2 to TRBJ1-4; TRBD1 might be the D (6 bases). Trimming took 6 bases from V and 7 from J, leaving 12 bases between them. The CDR3 consists of 13 residues. Germline CDR1 reads SNHLY; CDR2 reads FYNNEI. The CDR3 DNA reads as TGTGCCAGCAGCGCAGGGGTCGGTGAAAAACTGTTTTTT. Translating it yields CASSAGVGEKLFF.

The rearrangement uses TRBV2 and TRBJ2-3, with 8 bases that match TRBD2. This CDR3 contains 15 residues. The germline V gene encodes CDR1 SNHLY and CDR2 FYNNEI. Germline trimming cut 6 bases from V and 3 bases from J; bases unmatched to any gene: 8. CDR3 bases: TGTGCCAGCAGCCTCCAGCGGGGGAGGACAGATACGCAGTATTTT. It specifies CASSLQRGRTDTQYF.

DNA of the CDR3: TGTGCCAGCAGCATGGGACTCAATCAGCCCCAGCATTTT. This sequence encodes CASSMGLNQPQHF. The chain uses TRBV28 and TRBJ1-5; tentative D call: TRBD1 (5 bases). V lost 6 bases, J lost 3 bases, and 9 bases lay in between. CDR1 MDHEN and CDR2 SYDVKM come from the germline V gene. This CDR3 region has 13 residues. Looking up the rest from reference TRBV28 and TRBJ1-5 gives the full variable domain: DVKVTQSSRYLVKRTGEKVFLECVQDMDHENMFWYRQDPGLGLRLIYFSYDVKMKEKGDIPEGYSVSREKKERFSLILESASTNQTSMYLCASSMGLNQPQHFGDGTRLSIL.

A single count supports this clone. The rearrangement links TRBV19 to TRBJ1-2; 11 bases match TRBD1. The V segment lost 3 bases and the J segment 8 bases; nucleotides outside the gene matches: 2. Germline-derived CDR1 and CDR2 are LNHDA and SQIVND (reference sequence). This CDR3 spans 13 amino acids. CDR3 coding DNA: TGTGCCAGTAGTATGGACAGGGGGCAAGGCTACACCTTC. Residues: CASSMDRGQGYTF.

The V call is TRBV27, the J call TRBJ2-7; 7 nucleotides align to TRBD1. Germline V gives CDR1 MNHEY, CDR2 SMNVEV (reference sequence). V was clipped by 4 bases and J by 5 bases; unmatched bases: 8. The CDR3 sequence is 14 residues long. The chain's CDR3 is CASSSSRGRHEQYF. CDR3 DNA sequence: TGTGCCAGCAGTTCCTCTAGGGGGCGGCACGAGCAGTACTTC.

This sequence joins TRBV29-1 and TRBJ1-2, with TRBD1 matching over 10 bases. Looked up from germline, CDR1 is SQVTM and CDR2 is ANQGSEA. The CDR3 spans 17 residues. J lost 6 bases, V lost 7 bases, and 20 bases had no gene match. This CDR3 reads CSAKPTPGQGSRNGYTF. As DNA, the CDR3 is TGCAGCGCAAAACCCACGCCGGGACAGGGGAGTAGAAATGGCTACACCTTC.

This clone was recorded only once. The chain couples TRBV29-1 to TRBJ1-3; D not certain. V lost 2 bases and J 0 bases, leaving 5 bases between the germline ends. CDR3 length: 13 amino acids. Germline V gene lookup returns CDR1 SQVTM and CDR2 ANQGSEA. The CDR3, as DNA: TGCAGCGTTGAACTTTTCTCTGGAAACACCATATATTTT. Its protein product is CSVELFSGNTIYF. The full variable domain, completed using reference TRBV29-1 and TRBJ1-3, is SAVISQKPSRDICQRGTSLTIQCQVDSQVTMMFWYRQQPGQSLTLIATANQGSEATYESGFVIDKFPISRPNLTFSTLTVSNMSPEDSSIYLCSVELFSGNTIYFGEGSWLTVV.

This chain uses TRBV18 with TRBJ1-1; D is ambiguous. Germline CDR1 is KGHSH and CDR2 is LQKENI. Trimming removed 4 bases from V and 1 base from J, with 10 bases in between. The CDR3 spans 14 residues. CDR3 protein: CASSLAVENTEAFF. CDR3 nucleotides: TGTGCCAGCTCACTTGCCGTAGAGAACACTGAAGCTTTCTTT.

This chain joins TRBV10-1 and TRBJ1-1; weak D call: TRBD1 (5 bases). From germline, CDR1 is WNHNN and CDR2 SYGVQD (reference sequence). The CDR3 is 15 amino acids. Trimming took 0 bases from V and 4 from J, leaving 12 bases between them. CDR3 DNA: TGCGCCAGCAGTGAGTCCTCAGGGCAGGTCACTGAAGCTTTCTTT. It codes for CASSESSGQVTEAFF.

In nucleotides, the CDR3 is TGTGCCAGTAGTTACACAGGGCTGTGGGACACTGAAGCTTTCTTT. It translates to CASSYTGLWDTEAFF. V and J are TRBV19 and TRBJ1-1; TRBD1 might be the D (6 bases). The CDR3 runs to 15 residues. The germline V and J ends were trimmed by 5 bases and 3 bases, with 16 bases remaining between them. Germline values: CDR1 LNHDA, CDR2 SQIVND (reference sequence).

This CDR3 reads CASSLGENEQFF. DNA of the CDR3: TGTGCCAGCAGTTTAGGAGAGAATGAGCAGTTCTTC. The rearrangement uses TRBV27 and TRBJ2-1, with D unclear. The CDR3 is made up of 12 amino acids. Germline V lookup: CDR1 MNHEY, CDR2 SMNVEV (reference sequence). V lost 2 bases and J 7 bases, leaving 6 bases between the germline ends.

V is TRBV7-2 and J is TRBJ2-1; tentative D call: TRBD2 (6 bases). Trimming removed 0 bases at V and 4 bases at J, with 16 bases between. The CDR3 is made up of 17 amino acids. CDR1 is SGHTA and CDR2 is FQGNSA in the germline V gene. The chain's CDR3 is CASSLAGGREIYNEQFF. DNA of the CDR3: TGTGCCAGCAGCTTAGCGGGGGGACGGGAGATATACAATGAGCAGTTCTTC.

The chain recombines TRBV19 with TRBJ1-1; no reliable D call. The length of the CDR3 is 13 residues. With 4 bases removed from V and 3 bases from J, the gap between germline ends came to 9 bases. CDR1 is LNHDA and CDR2 is SQIVND in the germline V gene (reference sequence). The CDR3 is CASSTYRDTEAFF. The DNA for the CDR3 is TGTGCCAGTAGTACCTACCGGGACACTGAAGCTTTCTTT.

This chain uses TRBV18 with TRBJ2-1; D possibly corresponds to TRBD1 (5 bases). Germline CDR1 reads KGHSH; CDR2 reads LQKENI. CDR3 length: 15 residues. V was clipped by 3 bases and J by 0 bases, with 9 bases between them. CDR3 amino acids: CASSPRRGSYNEQFF. CDR3 nucleotides: TGTGCCAGCTCACCCCGTAGGGGCTCCTACAATGAGCAGTTCTTC.

This chain uses TRBV19 with TRBJ2-7, with 7 positions matching TRBD2. The CDR3 spans 14 residues. J was trimmed by 2 bases and V by 6 bases; bases with no gene match: 7. Germline assignment: CDR1 LNHDA and CDR2 SQIVND (reference sequence). The CDR3 DNA reads as TGTGCCAGTAGGCAGCGGGGATCTACCTACGAGCAGTACTTC. As protein: CASRQRGSTYEQYF. Using reference TRBV19 and TRBJ2-7 for the parts outside the CDR3, the full variable domain is DGGITQSPKYLFRKEGQNVTLSCEQNLNHDAMYWYRQDPGQGLRLIYYSQIVNDFQKGDIAEGYSVSREKKESFPLTVTSAQKNPTAFYLCASRQRGSTYEQYFGPGTRLTVT.

The rearrangement links TRBV18 to TRBJ1-2; D is possibly TRBD1 (6 bases). The CDR3 totals 15 residues. V dropped 0 bases and J dropped 2 bases, with 10 bases sitting between them. Germline V gives CDR1 KGHSH, CDR2 LQKENI. CDR3 residues: CASSPPGQQNYGYTF. CDR3 DNA: TGTGCCAGCTCACCACCTGGACAGCAAAACTATGGCTACACCTTC.